This TCR beta chain was recovered during a study of blood T cell repertoires in COVID-19. Whole-study context: The United States, Italy and Spain supplied acute and convalescent COVID-19 samples. PBMCs, B-cell-depleted T cells, or T cells were the source of the cDNA or gDNA that made up the material.

The germline V gene has CDR1 SGHTA and CDR2 FQGNSA. J lost 2 bases, V lost 1 base, and 1 base had no gene match. The CDR3 length is 14 residues. Methods used by the authors: Scientists estimated how many nucleated cells there were by amplifying reference gene primers. Profiled with immunoSEQ multiplex PCR; TCRdb holds only in-frame clones, not every one. V and J calls and clone size are copied from that table; D and trimming were computed from the DNA. The table includes roughly 70,000 clones, roughly 80% detected once. Followed longitudinally, the Seattle patients had been enrolled during active infection.

This rearrangement joins TRBV7-2 to TRBJ2-5; 7 bases line up with TRBD2. The sequenced sample was peripheral blood. The origin of this receptor is a man aged 65 to 79 with COVID-19, enrolled during active disease. CDR3 amino acids: CASSLGAGQETQYF. The CDR3 region has the DNA TGTGCCAGCAGCTTAGGAGCGGGACAAGAGACCCAGTACTTC. The variable domain in full, completed from reference TRBV7-2 and TRBJ2-5, reads GAGVSQSPSNKVTEKGKDVELRCDPISGHTALYWYRQSLGQGLEFLIYFQGNSAPDKSGLPSDRFSAERTGGSVSTLTIQRTQQEDSAVYLCASSLGAGQETQYFGPGTRLLVL.